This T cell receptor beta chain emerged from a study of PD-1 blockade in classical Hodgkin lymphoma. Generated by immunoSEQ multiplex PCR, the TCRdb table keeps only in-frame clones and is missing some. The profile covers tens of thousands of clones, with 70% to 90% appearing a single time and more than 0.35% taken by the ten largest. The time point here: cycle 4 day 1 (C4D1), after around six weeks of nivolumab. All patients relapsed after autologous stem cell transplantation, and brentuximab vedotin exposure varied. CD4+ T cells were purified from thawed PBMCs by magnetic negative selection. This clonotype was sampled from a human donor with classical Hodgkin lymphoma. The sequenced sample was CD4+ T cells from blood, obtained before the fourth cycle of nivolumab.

The DNA of the CDR3 is TGTGCCAGTAGTGTATGGATTAATGAAAAACTGTTTTTT. Its translation is CASSVWINEKLFF. This chain joins TRBV19 and TRBJ1-4; D uncertain. CDR1 is LNHDA and CDR2 is SQIVND in the germline V gene (reference sequence). The CDR3 is made up of 13 amino acids. V shed 5 bases and J shed 4 bases, with 8 bases lying between them.